One sample yielded the 17 T cell receptor beta chains listed below, sequenced in a study of blood T cell repertoires in COVID-19. Profiling relied on immunoSEQ multiplex PCR, and the TCRdb table lists in-frame clones only, not all of them. Here the sample spans 140,000 to 150,000 clones, 87% being singletons. The sample taken for sequencing was peripheral blood. The receptor source for this set is a man aged 50-60 years who had recovered from COVID-19.

The rearrangement joins TRBV7-2 to TRBJ1-6; possible D gene TRBD1, 6 bases. The CDR3 has 16 residues. Trimming stripped 3 bases from V and 5 bases from J, with 14 bases between. Germline V CDR1 and CDR2: SGHTA, FQGNSA. The CDR3 DNA follows: TGTGCCAGCAGCTTCGGGGGGCCCCGCAATAATTCACCCCTCCACTTT. It yields the protein CASSFGGPRNNSPLHF.

The chain links TRBV13 to TRBJ1-2, with a possible D match to TRBD1 (5 bases). Per germline, CDR1 PRHDT and CDR2 FYEKMQ (reference sequence). Trimming took 6 bases from V and 1 from J, leaving 9 bases between them. The CDR3 totals 13 residues. The CDR3 coding sequence is TGTGCCAGCAGTCCGACAGATAACTATGGCTACACCTTC. It encodes CASSPTDNYGYTF.

V gene TRBV18 combines with J gene TRBJ1-2; D may be TRBD1 (6 bases). This CDR3 is built from 17 residues. V dropped 8 bases and J dropped 0 bases, with 22 bases sitting between them. CDR1 KGHSH and CDR2 LQKENI come from the germline V gene. The CDR3: CASQISGTSPSNYGYTF. For the CDR3, the DNA is TGTGCCAGCCAGATCTCCGGGACAAGTCCCTCTAACTATGGCTACACCTTC. Full variable domain (remainder filled in from reference TRBV18 and TRBJ1-2): NAGVMQNPRHLVRRRGQEARLRCSPMKGHSHVYWYRQLPEEGLKFMVYLQKENIIDESGMPKERFSAEFPKEGPSILRIQQVVRGDSAAYFCASQISGTSPSNYGYTFGSGTRLTVV.

This chain links TRBV29-1 with TRBJ2-7, with TRBD1 matching over 9 bases. Per the germline V gene, CDR1 is SQVTM and CDR2 is ANQGSEA. The CDR3 is 15 amino acids. V lost 5 bases, J lost 4 bases, and 12 bases stayed unmatched. The CDR3: CSVQRHPGQGYEQYF. CDR3 nucleotide sequence: TGCAGCGTTCAGAGACATCCGGGACAGGGTTACGAGCAGTACTTC.

The genes are TRBV5-5 and TRBJ1-2; 7 positions agree with TRBD1. The junction had 4 bases not matched to a gene; V was cut back by 3 bases and J by 2 bases. CDR1 is SGHKS, CDR2 YYEKEE, per germline (reference sequence). There are 14 residues in the CDR3. CDR3 protein: CASSSGQANYGYTF. The CDR3 nucleotides read TGTGCCAGCAGCTCTGGACAGGCGAACTATGGCTACACCTTC.

The chain recombines TRBV11-2 with TRBJ1-5; 7 bases map to TRBD1. This CDR3 has 14 residues. CDR1 and CDR2 from the germline V gene are SGHAT and FQNNGV. V trimming: 5 bases; J trimming: 2 bases; junction bases outside the gene matches: 3. The CDR3 DNA reads as TGTGCCAGCAGCCAAGACAGGGGCAATCAGCCCCAGCATTTT. Protein sequence: CASSQDRGNQPQHF.

The V call is TRBV6-2 or TRBV6-3, the J call TRBJ2-1; tentatively, D is TRBD2 (5 bases). Germline lookup yields CDR1 MNHEY and CDR2 SVGEGT. The V gene lost 2 bases and the J gene lost 5 bases, with 10 bases spanning the gap. The length of the CDR3 is 14 residues. The CDR3 here is CASSYGGSDNEQFF. For the CDR3, the DNA is TGTGCCAGCAGTTACGGCGGTAGCGACAATGAGCAGTTCTTC.

The chain joins TRBV6-6 to TRBJ1-5; TRBD1 agrees at 11 bases. The CDR3 length is 16 residues. J lost 6 bases, V lost 0 bases, and 4 bases had no gene match. In germline, CDR1 is MNHNY, CDR2 SVGAGI (reference sequence). The chain's CDR3 is CASSYSGTGGSQPQHF. CDR3 DNA sequence: TGTGCCAGCAGTTACTCCGGGACAGGGGGATCTCAGCCCCAGCATTTT.

The chain is built from TRBV19 and TRBJ1-2, with D unclear. This CDR3 has 13 residues. Trimming shortened V by 3 bases and J by 2 bases, and 7 bases separated the two germline ends. The germline V gene has CDR1 LNHDA and CDR2 SQIVND (reference sequence). CDR3 loop: CASSIFSNYGYTF. CDR3 nucleotides: TGTGCCAGTAGTATTTTTAGCAACTATGGCTACACCTTC.

This clone has more than one count but fewer than ten. This rearrangement joins TRBV7-2 to TRBJ2-7; 8 bases align to TRBD1. J lost 5 bases, V lost 0 bases, and 3 bases had no gene match. The CDR3 loop spans 14 amino acids. The germline CDR1 and CDR2 sequences are SGHTA and FQGNSA. This CDR3 reads CASSLAGTGNEQYF. CDR3 nucleotide sequence: TGTGCCAGCAGCTTAGCTGGGACAGGTAACGAGCAGTACTTC.

This clone was counted only a few times. The chain links TRBV4-3 to TRBJ1-1; maybe TRBD1 (5 bases). This CDR3 has 16 residues. Deletions cut 4 bases from V and 0 bases from J, with 15 bases between. CDR1 is LGHNA and CDR2 is YSLEER in the germline V gene. The CDR3 protein is CASSRDPTGVNTEAFF. CDR3 DNA: TGCGCCAGCAGCCGAGATCCCACGGGGGTGAACACTGAAGCTTTCTTT.

The genes are TRBV10-3 and TRBJ2-7; D possibly corresponds to TRBD2 (5 bases). The CDR3 contains 11 residues. Germline V gene lookup returns CDR1 ENHRY and CDR2 SYGVKD. Trimming removed 10 bases from V and 3 bases from J, with 10 bases in between. This chain's CDR3 is CASSGDYEQYF. The CDR3 coding sequence is TGTGCCAGTTCCGGGGACTACGAGCAGTACTTC.

The J gene is TRBJ2-7, the V gene TRBV5-1; D perhaps matches TRBD1 (6 bases). Per germline, CDR1 SGHRS and CDR2 YFSETQ. The CDR3 runs to 16 residues. The V and J ends lost 0 bases and 0 bases respectively, with 13 bases between them. CDR3 in DNA: TGCGCCAGCAGCTTGGGGGCAGGGGCGAGCTCCTACGAGCAGTACTTC. Translated, it gives CASSLGAGASSYEQYF. Looking up the rest from reference TRBV5-1 and TRBJ2-7 gives the full variable domain: KAGVTQTPRYLIKTRGQQVTLSCSPISGHRSVSWYQQTPGQGLQFLFEYFSETQRNKGNFPGRFSGRQFSNSRSEMNVSTLELGDSALYLCASSLGAGASSYEQYFGPGTRLTVT.

The rearrangement links TRBV4-3 to TRBJ1-1; weak D call: TRBD1 (6 bases). Germline V lookup: CDR1 LGHNA, CDR2 YSLEER. Trimming removed 3 bases at V and 5 bases at J, with 16 bases between. The CDR3 totals 15 residues. CDR3 DNA: TGCGCCAGCAGCCAGGGTGACAGGCTAAGGACTGAAGCTTTCTTT. Protein product: CASSQGDRLRTEAFF.

The table lists this clone with a few counts. V and J are TRBV4-1 and TRBJ1-4, with no clear D. Deletions cut 5 bases from V and 0 bases from J, with 13 bases between. The CDR3 extends over 16 amino acids. CDR1 is MGHRA, CDR2 YSYEKL, per germline. CDR3 loop: CASSSFDSATNEKLFF. The CDR3, as DNA: TGCGCCAGCAGCTCCTTCGATAGTGCAACTAATGAAAAACTGTTTTTT.

The V gene is TRBV5-4, the J gene TRBJ2-3, with TRBD2 matching over 8 bases. The CDR3 is made up of 17 amino acids. CDR1 is SGHNT and CDR2 is YYREEE in the germline V gene (reference sequence). Trimming at V came to 0 bases and at J to 0 bases, leaving 6 bases not matched to a gene. The CDR3 loop is CASSLGGGGRSTDTQYF. In DNA, the CDR3 is TGTGCCAGCAGCTTGGGTGGCGGGGGGCGCAGCACAGATACGCAGTATTTT. The full variable domain, in which reference TRBV5-4 and TRBJ2-3 provide the parts outside the CDR3, is ETGVTQSPTHLIKTRGQQVTLRCSSQSGHNTVSWYQQALGQGPQFIFQYYREEENGRGNFPPRFSGLQFPNYSSELNVNALELDDSALYLCASSLGGGGRSTDTQYFGPGTRLTVL.

The chain recombines TRBV30 with TRBJ2-5; 8 nucleotides agree with TRBD2. CDR3 length equals 15 residues. CDR1 is GTSNPN, CDR2 SVGIG, per germline (reference sequence). With 0 bases clipped from V and 3 bases from J, the junction kept 6 bases outside the gene matches. The CDR3 DNA reads TGTGCCTGGAGTGTGGGGACTAGGGTAAAAGAGACCCAGTACTTC. Translation: CAWSVGTRVKETQYF.